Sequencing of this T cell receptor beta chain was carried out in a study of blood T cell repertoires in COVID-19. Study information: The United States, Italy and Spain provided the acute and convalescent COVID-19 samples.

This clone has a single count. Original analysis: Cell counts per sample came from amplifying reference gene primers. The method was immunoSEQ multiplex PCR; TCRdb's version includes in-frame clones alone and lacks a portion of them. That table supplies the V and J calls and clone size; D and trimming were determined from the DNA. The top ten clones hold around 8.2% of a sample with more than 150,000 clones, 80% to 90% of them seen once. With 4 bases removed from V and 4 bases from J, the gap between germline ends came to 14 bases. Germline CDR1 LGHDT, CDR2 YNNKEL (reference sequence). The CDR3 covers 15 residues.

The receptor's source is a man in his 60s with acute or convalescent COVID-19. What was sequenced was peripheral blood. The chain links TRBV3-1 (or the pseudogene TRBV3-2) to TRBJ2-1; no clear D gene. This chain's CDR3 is CASSPTQAIYNEQFF. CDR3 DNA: TGTGCCAGCAGCCCAACTCAAGCGATATACAATGAGCAGTTCTTC.